The entry below gives a single T cell receptor beta chain sequence along with its context. Its antigen is as yet unknown. The CDR3 runs 14 residues. In germline, CDR1 is SEHNR, CDR2 FQNEAQ (reference sequence). Trimming removed 10 bases at V and 4 bases at J, with 17 bases between. The data belong to a study of T cell responses to AZD1222 COVID-19 vaccine. Overall study results and limits: Clonal diversity may have been underestimated in mostly white British donors. Without day 14 samples, only post-peak T cell repertoires were studied. Nearly half of unique spike-specific TCRs reportedly avoided B.1.351 and B.1.1.7 mutated regions. Mapped onto spike, vaccine-associated CD4 TCRs spanned it and were dominant at 160-218 and 743-854.

This table comes from immunoSEQ multiplex PCR, and its TCRdb copy is limited to in-frame clones, with some not included. The sample shows 110,000 to 150,000 clones, about 93% of them seen only once. This sequence was found in an adult in good health. The rearrangement links TRBV7-9 to TRBJ2-1; the D gene could be TRBD1 or TRBD2 (5 bases each). The starting material was peripheral blood, obtained on day 0 of AZD1222 vaccination. In nucleotides, the CDR3 is TGTGCCACCGGGACGCCCGGGTTGTACAATGAGCAGTTCTTC. It specifies CATGTPGLYNEQFF.